This TCR beta chain was obtained from a study of sequential checkpoint blockade in melanoma. Study as a whole: TCRbeta immunosequencing was performed on DNA from roughly 90 pretreatment melanoma tumor samples. General study findings and limits: For nivolumab-first patients, baseline tumor clonality was associated with response. Rising tumor T-cell fraction and clonality meant about 30 times likelier benefit.

The method was immunoSEQ multiplex PCR; TCRdb's version includes in-frame clones alone and lacks a portion of them. The sample contains a few thousand clones, more than 20% of which appear only once. This clone has ten or more counts. Its specificity is not known. The treatment is: randomized to nivolumab then ipilimumab (arm A) or the reverse (arm B). The CDR3 is 14 residues long. Trimming stripped 2 bases from V and 0 bases from J, with 8 bases between. Per the germline V gene, CDR1 is SGDLS and CDR2 is YYNGEE. V gene TRBV9 combines with J gene TRBJ1-1, with a tentative D call TRBD1 (5 bases). The specimen comprised tumor tissue (inferred from file names), sampled from a patient given nivolumab and ipilimumab in sequence. The clonotype comes from a human donor with melanoma. The DNA of the CDR3 is TGTGCCAGCAGCGTGGACAAAATGAACACTGAAGCTTTCTTT. This sequence encodes CASSVDKMNTEAFF.